This TCR beta chain was recorded in a study of response to subunit inactivated influenza vaccine. This CDR3 comprises 15 residues. V dropped 3 bases and J dropped 1; count of bases not matched to a gene: 2. The germline V gene encodes CDR1 SGHKS and CDR2 YYEKEE (reference sequence). TCRdb reprocessed the RT-PCR reads with MiXCR, giving one entry per CDR3 protein. The sample lists just under 550,000 distinct CDR3 sequences; around 21% were seen once. The same sample was also studied in work on T cells expressing NK-cell markers. That work contributes: UMIs were included in TCR beta cDNA generated by 5'RACE template switching. Dominant NKG2C+ clonotypes accounted for roughly 1.0-8% of CD8+ T cells in about six donors. The same clonotypes also predominated in the CD3+CD56-NKG2C+ fraction of several donors.

The receptor comes from a man aged 50 or older who received an inactivated influenza vaccine. Source: CD4+ T cells sorted from PBMCs, taken roughly 12 days after vaccination. The rearrangement links TRBV5-5 to TRBJ1-5; 9 bases are a match to TRBD1. The CDR3 is CASSSGTGSNQPQHF. In DNA, the CDR3 is TGTGCCAGCAGCTCCGGGACAGGGAGCAATCAGCCCCAGCATTTT.